The 15 T cell receptor beta chains in this list originate from one sample, sequenced in a study of early T cells in non-severe SARS-CoV-2 infection. MiXCR, applied by TCRdb to the 5' RACE reads, yields one record per CDR3 protein. Of approximately 76,000 distinct CDR3 sequences listed, around 15% are singletons. Material: whole blood. Receptors originate from an adult who was a healthcare worker with PCR-confirmed SARS-CoV-2 infection or an uninfected control (not recorded which).

This clonotype was counted a few times. The chain uses TRBV6-1 and TRBJ2-7; TRBD1 matches 11 bases. Germline values: CDR1 MNHNS, CDR2 SASEGT. The CDR3 is 17 residues long. The trim removed 3 bases at V and 4 bases at J, leaving 11 bases unmatched. In DNA, the CDR3 is TGTGCCAGCAGTGATCGACCACCGGGACAGGGGGAGTACGAGCAGTACTTC. As protein: CASSDRPPGQGEYEQYF.

The CDR3 region has the DNA TGTGCCAGCAGCGGGGGGCGGCAGGGGCATTTTAAGCGGGACACTGAAGCTTTCTTT. This gives the protein CASSGGRQGHFKRDTEAFF. V and J are TRBV13 and TRBJ1-1; perhaps TRBD1 as D (6 bases). The germline V gene has CDR1 PRHDT and CDR2 FYEKMQ (reference sequence). The CDR3 has 19 residues. Trimming cost V 5 bases and J 3 bases, with 28 bases left between them.

The chain has TRBV7-2 and TRBJ2-7; the match to TRBD2 covers 7 bases. The germline V gene has CDR1 SGHTA and CDR2 FQGNSA. The CDR3 spans 15 residues. Germline trimming cut 0 bases from V and 5 bases from J; bases unmatched to any gene: 7. CDR3 coding DNA: TGTGCCAGCAGCTTAGCTGCCCTGGGGGGGGACGAGCAGTACTTC. This codes for CASSLAALGGDEQYF.

This chain links TRBV29-1 with TRBJ2-2; D is unresolved. Deletions cut 4 bases from V and 1 base from J, with 4 bases between. CDR3 length equals 12 residues. Germline CDR1 and CDR2: SQVTM and ANQGSEA. The chain's CDR3 is CSVAQNTGELFF. CDR3 nucleotides: TGCAGCGTTGCTCAGAACACCGGGGAGCTGTTTTTT.

In its sample, this clonotype was seen a few times. In DNA, the CDR3 is TGCGCCAGCAGCCAAGTGGCTAGCGGGTGGAATGAGCAGTTCTTC. It codes for CASSQVASGWNEQFF. The V and J genes are TRBV4-1 and TRBJ2-1, with 8 bases identical to TRBD2. Germline CDR1 and CDR2: MGHRA and YSYEKL. Losses at the gene ends were 1 base for V and 7 bases for J; bases not matched to a gene: 6. The CDR3 has 15 residues.

This clonotype was seen at least ten times. The rearrangement links TRBV6-1 to TRBJ2-1; D gene unclear. Trimming stripped 3 bases from V and 2 bases from J, with 11 bases between. CDR3 length equals 15 residues. Germline V CDR1 and CDR2: MNHNS, SASEGT. The CDR3 here is CASSEGLTTYNEQFF. The CDR3 coding sequence is TGTGCCAGCAGTGAGGGTCTTACAACCTACAATGAGCAGTTCTTC.

The sample holds a few counts of this clonotype. The chain carries TRBV5-4 and TRBJ2-6; D is perhaps TRBD1 or TRBD2 (5 bases each). Germline CDR1 and CDR2: SGHNT and YYREEE (reference sequence). The CDR3 loop spans 16 amino acids. V was shortened by 3 bases and J by 0 bases, with 10 bases between the two germline ends. The chain's CDR3 is CASSWGSGSGANVLTF. The CDR3 DNA follows: TGTGCCAGCAGCTGGGGGTCCGGCTCTGGGGCCAACGTCCTGACTTTC.

This clonotype was picked up a small number of times. The chain combines TRBV6-6 with TRBJ2-5, with 11 nucleotides matching TRBD2. Germline loops: CDR1 MNHNY, CDR2 SVGAGI (reference sequence). V trimming: 7 bases; J trimming: 4 bases; junction bases outside the gene matches: 5. CDR3 length: 14 amino acids. CDR3 bases: TGTGCCAGCACCGCGACTAGCGGGGCAGAGACCCAGTACTTC. Its translation is CASTATSGAETQYF.

The genes are TRBV5-1 and TRBJ2-2; 8 bases agree with TRBD1. J lost 4 bases, V lost 3 bases, and 5 bases had no gene match. The CDR3 sequence is 15 residues long. Germline V gene data show CDR1 as SGHRS and CDR2 as YFSETQ. CDR3 sequence: CASSSTGAITGELFF. CDR3 DNA: TGCGCCAGCAGCTCGACAGGGGCGATCACCGGGGAGCTGTTTTTT.

The rearrangement uses TRBV6-5 and TRBJ2-3, with a weak D call TRBD2 (6 bases). The CDR3 length is 15 residues. The V and J ends lost 2 bases and 3 bases respectively, with 12 bases between them. Looked up from germline, CDR1 is MNHEY and CDR2 is SVGAGI. CDR3 DNA sequence: TGTGCCAGCAGTTACGACCGGGAGAGGACAGATACGCAGTATTTT. This sequence encodes CASSYDRERTDTQYF.

This clonotype appeared a few times. The chain is built from TRBV12-3 or TRBV12-4 and TRBJ2-7; a possible D gene is TRBD2 (5 bases). This CDR3 is built from 13 residues. Between the trimmed V and J ends, which lost 7 bases and 4 bases, there was a span of 14 bases. CDR3 nucleotide sequence: TGTGCCAGCACCTCCCGCGCGGGTTACGAGCAGTACTTC. This codes for CASTSRAGYEQYF.

The chain joins TRBV11-3 to TRBJ2-1; D is tentatively TRBD1 or TRBD2 (7 bases each). The CDR3 is made up of 12 amino acids. The germline V and J ends were trimmed by 11 bases and 8 bases, with 16 bases remaining between them. CDR1 is SGHNT and CDR2 is YENEEA in the germline V gene. The CDR3 protein is CASTGEGDEQFF. Here the CDR3 DNA reads TGTGCCTCCACAGGGGAGGGCGATGAGCAGTTCTTC. The variable domain in full, with the rest retrieved from reference TRBV11-3 and TRBJ2-1, is EAGVVQSPRYKIIEKKQPVAFWCNPISGHNTLYWYLQNLGQGPELLIRYENEEAVDDSQLPKDRFSAERLKGVDSTLKIQPAELGDSAVYLCASTGEGDEQFFGPGTRLTVL.

CDR3 sequence: CASSRSYPEGDTQYF. The DNA of the CDR3 is TGCGCCAGCAGTCGCTCTTACCCGGAGGGAGATACGCAGTATTTT. The rearrangement uses TRBV4-1 and TRBJ2-3; the D gene is possibly TRBD2 (6 bases). This CDR3 is 15 amino acids long. Trimming cost V 6 bases and J 5 bases, with 18 bases left between them. Germline V gives CDR1 MGHRA, CDR2 YSYEKL.

The table lists this clonotype with many counts. V and J are TRBV18 and TRBJ2-6; D gene ambiguous. CDR1 KGHSH and CDR2 LQKENI come from the germline V gene. CDR3 size: 13 residues. Between the trimmed V and J ends, which lost 3 bases and 2 bases, there was a span of 2 bases. CDR3 sequence: CASSPPGANVLTF. The CDR3 DNA sequence: TGTGCCAGCTCACCTCCTGGGGCCAACGTCCTGACTTTC.

This clonotype was counted a few times. The V and J genes are TRBV7-9 and TRBJ1-1; weak D call: TRBD1 (5 bases). Trimming removed 1 base at V and 7 bases at J, with 16 bases between. Germline V CDR1 and CDR2: SEHNR, FQNEAQ (reference sequence). This CDR3 region has 15 residues. The CDR3 here is CASSLGVGGTNEAFF. The CDR3 nucleotides read TGTGCCAGCAGCTTAGGGGTCGGGGGGACCAATGAAGCTTTCTTT.